This T cell receptor (beta chain) stems from a study of blood T cells in healthy people across ages. The study, taken as a whole, reports: Naive and antigen-experienced cells could not be conclusively compared, given unsorted PBMCs.

A second PCR of about 6 to 12 cycles used a sample-barcoded 5' primer and a J-beta primer mix. MiXCR, run by TCRdb on the 5' RACE reads, gives a single entry per CDR3 protein. The repertoire consists of roughly 1,500,000 distinct CDR3 sequences, with about 40% occurring once and the leading ten covering 7% to 9.5%. The CDR3 has 14 amino acids. CDR1 and CDR2 (germline): MDHEN, SYDVKM. The V and J ends lost 2 bases and 5 bases, in that order; junction bases with no gene match: 3. The sample holds a few counts of this clonotype. The antigen remains unidentified. Sequenced input: blood. The chain joins TRBV28 to TRBJ2-1, with 7 bases aligning to TRBD1. The receptor comes from a young woman in good health. The CDR3 DNA follows: TGTGCCAGCAGTTTAACGCAGGGGGACAATGAGCAGTTCTTC. Amino acid sequence: CASSLTQGDNEQFF.